The 25 T cell receptor beta chains below come from one sample, sequenced in a study of response to subunit inactivated influenza vaccine (dated by TCRdb to 2017 to 2018). The library was produced with RT-PCR. The listed sequencing device is Illumina HiSeq 2500. Using fastp at Q25 and MiXCR, TCRdb reprocessed the public reads and kept productive beta chains. Under each unique CDR3 protein, matching rows form one entry showing the most common genes and DNA. The sample includes 300,000 to 350,000 distinct CDR3 sequences, with 21% observed a single time. The biggest ten clones account for 10% of the sample. The sample consisted of PBMCs from blood, taken less than 22 months after vaccination. The receptors stem from a man aged 50-75 years who received an inactivated influenza vaccine. Donor details come from another sample of the same person, matched by shared clones.

This clonotype was picked up a small number of times. The chain uses TRBV2 and TRBJ2-1; TRBD2 is a possible D gene (5 bases). The CDR3 loop spans 14 amino acids. V was clipped by 5 bases and J by 8 bases, with 16 bases between them. Germline values: CDR1 SNHLY, CDR2 FYNNEI. The CDR3 sequence: CASSPLGLGDEQFF. The CDR3 DNA reads TGTGCCAGCAGTCCACTAGGGTTGGGCGATGAGCAGTTCTTC.

The rearrangement joins TRBV5-1 to TRBJ1-5; D not certain. This CDR3 comprises 15 residues. Trimming removed 0 bases from V and 2 bases from J, with 9 bases in between. The germline V gene has CDR1 SGHRS and CDR2 YFSETQ. Here the CDR3 DNA reads TGCGCCAGCAGCTTGGAAGGGTATGGCAATCAGCCCCAGCATTTT. It translates to CASSLEGYGNQPQHF.

Only a few counts were recorded for this clonotype. This chain connects TRBV5-8 to TRBJ1-5, with TRBD1 matching 12 bases. The V gene end was trimmed by 3 bases and the J gene end by 0 bases; junction bases not matched to a gene: 4. The CDR3 spans 17 residues. The germline gives CDR1 SGHTS, CDR2 YDEGEE. The CDR3: CASSSGTGGRSNQPQHF. CDR3 nucleotide sequence: TGTGCCAGCAGCTCGGGGACAGGGGGCCGTAGCAATCAGCCCCAGCATTTT.

The chain employs TRBV3-1 and TRBJ2-5; D gene uncertain. The V end was cut by 0 bases, the J end by 0 bases, with 8 bases between. The length of the CDR3 is 15 residues. The germline V gene has CDR1 LGHDT and CDR2 YNNKEL (reference sequence). The CDR3 DNA reads TGTGCCAGCAGCCAAGAGCACAGCTACCAAGAGACCCAGTACTTC. Its protein is CASSQEHSYQETQYF.

A few counts support this clonotype. The chain links TRBV7-2 to TRBJ1-1; weak D call: TRBD1 (6 bases). V was trimmed by 5 bases and J by 3 bases, leaving 16 bases between them. Per germline, CDR1 SGHTA and CDR2 FQGNSA. The CDR3 sequence is 15 residues long. CDR3 nucleotides: TGTGCCAGCAGCATGGTCCCTGGGGGGCACACTGAAGCTTTCTTT. Residues: CASSMVPGGHTEAFF.

This clonotype was seen more than once but under ten times. The chain is built from TRBV28 and TRBJ2-7; 7 nucleotides match TRBD1. This CDR3 has 15 residues. Germline loops: CDR1 MDHEN, CDR2 SYDVKM. V lost 5 bases to trimming and J lost 3 bases; unmatched junction nucleotides: 10. The CDR3 region has the DNA TGTGCCAGCAGTAAAATAAGGGACAGCAGCTACGAGCAGTACTTC. It yields the protein CASSKIRDSSYEQYF.

At least ten counts were recorded for this clonotype. This rearrangement joins TRBV2 to TRBJ1-5, with 7 nucleotides matching TRBD1. The germline gives CDR1 SNHLY, CDR2 FYNNEI. V was pared by 4 bases and J by 6 bases, with 6 bases of the junction left unmatched. The CDR3 is 14 amino acids. CDR3 coding DNA: TGTGCCAGCAGTGTTGGAGGGGGCGGTCAGCCCCAGCATTTT. Protein sequence: CASSVGGGGQPQHF.

The chain is built from TRBV28 and TRBJ1-1, with D maybe TRBD1 (5 bases). V was trimmed by 7 bases and J by 0 bases, leaving 18 bases between them. Germline loops: CDR1 MDHEN, CDR2 SYDVKM. The CDR3 loop spans 16 amino acids. The CDR3 coding sequence is TGTGCCAGCACCCAGGGAGGGTGGGGGATGAACACTGAAGCTTTCTTT. It yields the protein CASTQGGWGMNTEAFF.

This clonotype came up a few times. The V call is TRBV14, the J call TRBJ2-3; D remains unclear. The germline CDR1 and CDR2 sequences are SGHDN and FVKESK. Trimming took off 2 bases at V and 11 bases at J, with 11 bases between the two ends. This CDR3 region has 12 residues. The CDR3 coding sequence is TGTGCCAGCAGCCAACCTTCGAGAGTGCAGTATTTT. Residues: CASSQPSRVQYF.

This clonotype was seen many times. The chain has TRBV29-1 and TRBJ1-1; D is undetermined. The CDR3 contains 10 residues. Trimming cost V 3 bases and J 11 bases, with 10 bases left between them. The germline V gene has CDR1 SQVTM and CDR2 ANQGSEA. The CDR3 coding sequence is TGCAGCGTTGAGCAGGTTCGCGCTTTCTTT. Its protein product is CSVEQVRAFF.

This clonotype has a count of ten or more. This chain joins TRBV20-1 and TRBJ1-2, with a possible D match to TRBD1 (6 bases). This CDR3 contains 15 residues. Trimming shortened V by 3 bases and J by 6 bases, and 20 bases separated the two germline ends. CDR1 is DFQATT, CDR2 SNEGSKA, per germline (reference sequence). CDR3 loop: CSAREGTGTVNGYTF. The CDR3 DNA follows: TGCAGTGCTAGGGAGGGTACAGGGACCGTAAATGGCTACACCTTC.

The chain has TRBV20-1 and TRBJ2-7; 10 bases map to TRBD1. The CDR3 is 16 amino acids. Per germline, CDR1 DFQATT and CDR2 SNEGSKA (reference sequence). V dropped 2 bases and J dropped 2; count of bases not matched to a gene: 9. CDR3 sequence: CSARPITGTGAYEQYF. CDR3 nucleotide sequence: TGCAGTGCTAGACCGATTACCGGGACAGGGGCCTACGAGCAGTACTTC.

V and J are TRBV11-3 and TRBJ1-1; the D is unclear. CDR3 length: 10 residues. Germline CDR1 and CDR2: SGHNT and YENEEA. The V end was cut by 11 bases, the J end by 7 bases, with 11 bases between. The CDR3 spells CARGSLEAFF. The CDR3 coding sequence is TGTGCCCGAGGGAGCCTTGAAGCTTTCTTT.

The rearrangement uses TRBV3-1 and TRBJ2-5; TRBD2 might be the D (6 bases). Germline V lookup: CDR1 LGHDT, CDR2 YNNKEL (reference sequence). The CDR3 has 17 amino acids. Trimming removed 6 bases at V and 1 base at J, with 21 bases between. CDR3 loop: CASRRGRRAGVQETQYF. CDR3 bases: TGTGCCAGCAGACGAGGCAGGAGGGCCGGGGTCCAAGAGACCCAGTACTTC.

V gene TRBV6-5 combines with J gene TRBJ1-1, with no clear D. V was trimmed by 0 bases and J by 0 bases, leaving 8 bases between them. CDR3 length: 15 amino acids. Germline CDR1 is MNHEY and CDR2 is SVGAGI. The CDR3, as DNA: TGTGCCAGCAGTTACTCGCTAGGGATGAACACTGAAGCTTTCTTT. The encoded protein is CASSYSLGMNTEAFF.

This clonotype has just a few counts. The chain joins TRBV10-3 to TRBJ1-5, with 8 nucleotides matching TRBD1. The CDR3 consists of 16 residues. V trimming: 0 bases; J trimming: 3 bases; junction bases outside the gene matches: 4. Germline CDR1 and CDR2: ENHRY and SYGVKD. The CDR3 sequence is CAISESSRGPNQPQHF. DNA of the CDR3: TGTGCCATCAGTGAGTCGTCCAGGGGGCCCAATCAGCCCCAGCATTTT.

About this clonotype itself: A much larger clone lies one base from this, so it may be a read error. V gene TRBV24-1 combines with J gene TRBJ2-2; 9 bases are a match to TRBD1. V was clipped by 7 bases and J by 1 base; unmatched bases: 0. Germline assignment: CDR1 KGHDR and CDR2 SFDVKD. This CDR3 contains 14 residues. The CDR3 region is CATRGQGNTGELFF. DNA of the CDR3: TGTGCCACCAGGGGACAGGGGAACACCGGGGAGCTGTTTTTT.

V gene TRBV19 combines with J gene TRBJ1-2, with D unresolved. Per germline, CDR1 LNHDA and CDR2 SQIVND (reference sequence). The V end was cut by 3 bases, the J end by 3 bases, with 11 bases between. The CDR3 sequence is 14 residues long. Here the CDR3 DNA reads TGTGCCAGTAGTATGCGCAGATTCTACTATGGCTACACCTTC. Translating it yields CASSMRRFYYGYTF. Combining the CDR3 with reference TRBV19 and TRBJ1-2 gives the whole variable domain DGGITQSPKYLFRKEGQNVTLSCEQNLNHDAMYWYRQDPGQGLRLIYYSQIVNDFQKGDIAEGYSVSREKKESFPLTVTSAQKNPTAFYLCASSMRRFYYGYTFGSGTRLTVV.

This clonotype was seen only a few times. The chain links TRBV7-7 to TRBJ2-2, with 10 bases matching TRBD2. The germline gives CDR1 SSHAT, CDR2 FNYEAQ (reference sequence). The CDR3 runs 15 residues. The junction had 3 bases not matched to a gene; V was cut back by 5 bases and J by 3 bases. The CDR3 DNA reads TGTGCCAGCAGCGTGGGACTAGCGTACACCGGGGAGCTGTTTTTT. Translating gives CASSVGLAYTGELFF.

The chain has TRBV12-3 or TRBV12-4 and TRBJ1-2, with a tentative D call TRBD1 (5 bases). This CDR3 contains 12 residues. V shed 5 bases and J shed 5 bases, with 9 bases lying between them. CDR3 coding DNA: TGTGCCAGCAGTCCCCAGGGTTATGGCTACACCTTC. Amino acid sequence: CASSPQGYGYTF.

The sample holds one count of this clonotype. V is TRBV7-2 and J is TRBJ2-1; a weak D match, TRBD2 (5 bases). Looked up from germline, CDR1 is SGHTA and CDR2 is FQGNSA. This CDR3 is 14 amino acids long. Trimming removed 0 bases at V and 6 bases at J, with 9 bases between. CDR3 sequence: CASSLAGVINEQFF. For the CDR3, the DNA is TGTGCCAGCAGCTTAGCGGGAGTAATCAATGAGCAGTTCTTC.

This clonotype was found a few times. The rearrangement uses TRBV30 and TRBJ1-2; possible D gene TRBD1, 5 bases. CDR1 GTSNPN and CDR2 SVGIG come from the germline V gene (reference sequence). Trimming took off 2 bases at V and 6 bases at J, with 7 bases between the two ends. CDR3 length: 11 amino acids. This CDR3 is CAWSTGDGYTF. CDR3 bases: TGTGCCTGGAGTACGGGGGATGGCTACACCTTC. The entire variable domain, with the rest obtained from reference TRBV30 and TRBJ1-2, is as follows: SQTIHQWPATLVQPVGSPLSLECTVEGTSNPNLYWYRQAAGRGLQLLFYSVGIGQISSEVPQNLSASRPQDRQFILSSKKLLLSDSGFYLCAWSTGDGYTFGSGTRLTVV.

Only a few counts were recorded for this clonotype. The gene calls are TRBV12-3 or TRBV12-4 and TRBJ2-6, with a weak D call TRBD1 (5 bases). V was cut by 5 bases and J by 3 bases, with 14 bases left in between. CDR3 length equals 16 residues. The CDR3 DNA reads as TGTGCCAGCAGTGGGCAGGGAAGTATTGGGGCCAACGTCCTGACTTTC. Translated, it gives CASSGQGSIGANVLTF.

In this sample, this clonotype turned up many times. This chain connects TRBV3-1 to TRBJ1-1; 8 bases are a match to TRBD1. V shed 3 bases and J 9 bases; nucleotides not matched to a gene: 9. CDR1 LGHDT and CDR2 YNNKEL come from the germline V gene (reference sequence). The length of the CDR3 is 14 residues. The chain's CDR3 is CASSHRDRPLQAFF. The CDR3 region has the DNA TGTGCCAGCAGCCACCGGGACAGGCCACTCCAAGCTTTCTTT.

This clonotype was detected a few times. J is TRBJ1-5 and V is TRBV30, with 8 bases identical to TRBD1. The CDR3 loop spans 14 amino acids. Trimming removed 2 bases from V and 6 bases from J; junction bases left unmatched: 6. CDR1 is GTSNPN, CDR2 SVGIG, per germline (reference sequence). Here the CDR3 DNA reads TGTGCCTGGAGTAGGGGACAGGTCAGTCAGCCCCAGCATTTT. Protein product: CAWSRGQVSQPQHF. Based on the CDR3 plus reference TRBV30 and TRBJ1-5, the full variable domain is SQTIHQWPATLVQPVGSPLSLECTVEGTSNPNLYWYRQAAGRGLQLLFYSVGIGQISSEVPQNLSASRPQDRQFILSSKKLLLSDSGFYLCAWSRGQVSQPQHFGDGTRLSIL.